Shown below are 27 T cell receptor beta chains from a single sample sequenced in a study of cytomegalovirus exposure and HLA in healthy donors. 60 Vbeta and 13 Jbeta primers were used in PCR. Some clones are missing from TCRdb's copy, which holds only in-frame ones; the method was immunoSEQ multiplex PCR. This table has some 170,000 clones, around 82% appearing once. Sequencing was performed on PBMCs. These receptors originate from a man aged 45 to 65 in good health and CMV-seropositive.

The chain has TRBV2 and TRBJ2-3; TRBD2 aligns across 8 bases. CDR3 length: 14 residues. Trimming cost V 6 bases and J 0 bases; bases outside gene matches: 2. The germline CDR1 and CDR2 sequences are SNHLY and FYNNEI. The CDR3 region has the DNA TGTGCCAGCAGCTTAGCGGGGAGCACAGATACGCAGTATTTT. Amino acid sequence: CASSLAGSTDTQYF.

The chain employs TRBV7-2 and TRBJ1-6, with a weak D call TRBD1 (5 bases). CDR3 size: 16 residues. Looked up from germline, CDR1 is SGHTA and CDR2 is FQGNSA. V lost 2 bases to trimming and J lost 7 bases, with 15 bases between them. In nucleotides, the CDR3 is TGTGCCAGCAGCTTATCTGGGGCCCTTCGGAATTCACCCCTCCACTTT. It specifies CASSLSGALRNSPLHF.

The V call is TRBV6-5, the J call TRBJ2-4; TRBD1 agrees at 8 bases. The CDR3 spans 14 residues. V lost 5 bases and J lost 6; bases outside the gene matches: 6. Germline V gene sequence: CDR1 MNHEY, CDR2 SVGAGI. The CDR3 sequence: CASSARGLRNIQYF. CDR3 bases: TGTGCCAGCAGTGCCAGGGGGCTCAGAAACATTCAGTACTTC.

The chain combines TRBV13 with TRBJ1-5, with 10 bases identical to TRBD1. Per germline, CDR1 PRHDT and CDR2 FYEKMQ (reference sequence). The CDR3 totals 16 residues. Losses at the gene ends were 0 bases for V and 7 bases for J; bases not matched to a gene: 6. Here the CDR3 reads CASSLGRQGAGQPQHF. In DNA, the CDR3 is TGTGCCAGCAGCTTAGGCCGACAGGGGGCTGGACAGCCCCAGCATTTT. Full variable domain (remainder filled in from reference TRBV13 and TRBJ1-5): AAGVIQSPRHLIKEKRETATLKCYPIPRHDTVYWYQQGPGQDPQFLISFYEKMQSDKGSIPDRFSAQQFSDYHSELNMSSLELGDSALYFCASSLGRQGAGQPQHFGDGTRLSIL.

This clone occurred a few times. This chain uses TRBV5-4 with TRBJ2-7; 9 bases fit TRBD1. Unmatched junction bases numbered 5, after V lost 4 bases and J lost 3 bases. The CDR3 totals 14 residues. Germline V gives CDR1 SGHNT, CDR2 YYREEE (reference sequence). CDR3 DNA: TGTGCCAGCAGCCCAACAGGGGGCCGCTACGAGCAGTACTTC. It is translated as CASSPTGGRYEQYF.

J is TRBJ1-2 and V is TRBV25-1, with D perhaps TRBD1 (6 bases). V lost 3 bases and J lost 8, with 16 bases in between. CDR3 size: 14 residues. Germline CDR1 is MGHDK and CDR2 is SYGVNS. The CDR3, as DNA: TGTGCCAGCAGTGACCTCCAACAGGGAAGAGGCTACACCTTC. This sequence encodes CASSDLQQGRGYTF.

This clone was detected only once. The rearrangement joins TRBV2 to TRBJ2-1; 8 bases are shared with TRBD2. Germline-derived CDR1 and CDR2 are SNHLY and FYNNEI. The CDR3 length is 14 residues. The J segment lost 3 bases and the V segment lost 5 bases, leaving 3 bases of the junction unmatched. The CDR3: CASSSGSFYNEQFF. In DNA, the CDR3 is TGTGCCAGCAGTAGCGGGAGTTTCTACAATGAGCAGTTCTTC.

This chain uses TRBV5-6 with TRBJ1-5; D gene ambiguous. V was clipped by 0 bases and J by 5 bases, with 6 bases between them. Germline V gene data show CDR1 as SGHDT and CDR2 as YYEEEE. The CDR3 sequence is 13 residues long. The CDR3 nucleotides read TGTGCCAGCAGCTTGGCCGGGGATCAGCCCCAGCATTTT. It encodes CASSLAGDQPQHF.

CDR3 in amino acids: CASRPSGECTEAFF. CDR3 coding DNA: TGTGCCAGCAGGCCATCGGGGGAGTGCACTGAAGCTTTCTTT. The chain joins TRBV28 to TRBJ1-1; TRBD1 is a possible D gene (5 bases). V lost 6 bases and J 4 bases, leaving 15 bases between the germline ends. This CDR3 is 14 amino acids long. Germline CDR1 reads MDHEN; CDR2 reads SYDVKM.

About this clone: Germline and junction disagree at one end, which may indicate a read error. The genes are TRBV30 and TRBJ2-1, with a weak D call TRBD1 (5 bases). Germline CDR1 reads GTSNPN; CDR2 reads SVGIG (reference sequence). The CDR3 extends over 11 amino acids. The CDR3 nucleotides read TGTGCCTGGAGTGTCGGAGCCGTCAGGGTCTTC. It encodes CAWSVGAVRVF.

This clone was detected only a few times. The rearrangement uses TRBV7-9 and TRBJ1-3; possibly TRBD1 for D (5 bases). Germline-derived CDR1 and CDR2 are SEHNR and FQNEAQ (reference sequence). The CDR3 spans 12 residues. The V and J ends lost 5 bases and 8 bases respectively, with 10 bases between them. CDR3 amino acids: CASSPRGDTIYF. DNA of the CDR3: TGTGCCAGCAGCCCCCGGGGGGACACCATATATTTT.

The chain uses TRBV20-1 and TRBJ2-7, with unresolved D. CDR1 and CDR2 from the germline V gene are DFQATT and SNEGSKA (reference sequence). The ends were cut back, 2 bases at V and 3 bases at J, with 5 bases in the middle. The CDR3 sequence is 11 residues long. The CDR3 is CSARSHYEQYF. Written as DNA, the CDR3 is TGCAGTGCTAGATCCCACTACGAGCAGTACTTC.

This chain's CDR3 is CASSVDSGGSGGSYEQYF. Here the CDR3 DNA reads TGTGCCAGCAGCGTAGATTCTGGGGGTAGCGGGGGTTCTTACGAGCAGTACTTC. The chain couples TRBV9 to TRBJ2-7; TRBD2 aligns across 9 bases. CDR1 and CDR2 (germline): SGDLS, YYNGEE. The CDR3 sequence is 18 residues long. The V gene end was trimmed by 0 bases and the J gene end by 4 bases; junction bases not matched to a gene: 14.

This chain connects TRBV18 to TRBJ1-5; D gene unclear. This CDR3 comprises 13 residues. Germline assignment: CDR1 KGHSH and CDR2 LQKENI. Trimming took 5 bases from V and 3 from J, leaving 8 bases between them. CDR3 protein: CASSTTDNQPQHF. The CDR3 bases are TGTGCCAGCTCAACCACAGACAATCAGCCCCAGCATTTT.

The V call is TRBV29-1, the J call TRBJ1-6; the D gene is possibly TRBD1 (6 bases). The germline CDR1 and CDR2 sequences are SQVTM and ANQGSEA. This CDR3 is built from 14 residues. V was pared by 2 bases and J by 7 bases, with 12 bases between. The CDR3 is CSVELAGENSPLHF. The CDR3 DNA follows: TGCAGCGTTGAATTGGCAGGGGAAAATTCACCCCTCCACTTT.

The V gene is TRBV19, the J gene TRBJ2-7; 9 bases line up with TRBD2. The DNA end is a closer match to TRBJ2-1, so the J assignment may be wrong. This CDR3 is 16 amino acids long. CDR1 LNHDA and CDR2 SQIVND come from the germline V gene (reference sequence). The CDR3, as DNA: TGTGCCAGTAGTATTCGGTGGACTAGCGAATACAATGAGCAGTTCTTC. This sequence encodes CASSIRWTSEYNEQFF.

The chain has TRBV4-2 and TRBJ1-4, with 7 positions matching TRBD1. CDR1 and CDR2 (germline): LGHNA, YNFKEQ. V shed 3 bases, J shed 8 bases, and the junction held 12 bases outside the gene matches. This CDR3 spans 16 amino acids. The CDR3 loop is CASSQQGGSKPEKLFF. CDR3 nucleotides: TGTGCCAGCAGCCAGCAGGGGGGCTCGAAGCCAGAAAAACTGTTTTTT.

Comments on this clone: Relative to the germline gene, one junction end is altered; a read error may explain this. This CDR3 is also generated by other DNA sequences in the sample. The chain combines TRBV2 with TRBJ2-1; 13 nucleotides agree with TRBD2. The CDR3 length is 18 residues. Per the germline V gene, CDR1 is SNHLY and CDR2 is FYNNEI. The DNA of the CDR3 is TGTGCCAGCAGTGAAGGGACTAGCGGGGGCTCATCCTACAATGAGCAATTCTTC. Encoded protein: CASSEGTSGGSSYNEQFF.

The rearrangement joins TRBV9 to TRBJ2-1; 8 bases fit TRBD2. The CDR3 loop spans 18 amino acids. With 3 bases clipped from V and 4 bases from J, the junction kept 15 bases outside the gene matches. Germline CDR1 SGDLS, CDR2 YYNGEE. For the CDR3, the DNA is TGTGCCAGCAGCGCCCGCGGGAGCGGGAGTTCGAGGTACAATGAGCAGTTCTTC. This codes for CASSARGSGSSRYNEQFF.

The rearrangement links TRBV18 to TRBJ2-7; D might be TRBD2 (5 bases). Germline CDR1 and CDR2: KGHSH and LQKENI. The CDR3 totals 14 residues. V lost 4 bases to trimming and J lost 0 bases, with 10 bases between them. CDR3 DNA sequence: TGTGCCAGCTCACTCAGCGGACCCTCCTACGAGCAGTACTTC. Translation gives CASSLSGPSYEQYF.

This rearrangement joins TRBV28 to TRBJ1-2, with 8 bases lining up with TRBD1. V was clipped by 7 bases and J by 6 bases; unmatched bases: 25. This CDR3 has 19 residues. Per germline, CDR1 MDHEN and CDR2 SYDVKM. The CDR3 nucleotides are TGTGCCAGCACCCCCACCTTCCCAGGGGGCGACCCCTTTGGGGATGGCTACACCTTC. Amino acid sequence: CASTPTFPGGDPFGDGYTF.

The genes are TRBV5-6 and TRBJ2-5; TRBD1 agrees at 9 bases. This CDR3 has 14 residues. Germline V lookup: CDR1 SGHDT, CDR2 YYEEEE. The V segment lost 3 bases and the J segment 6 bases; nucleotides outside the gene matches: 6. The CDR3 DNA follows: TGTGCCAGCAGCTCCTGGGACAGGGCAAAGACCCAGTACTTC. Encoded protein: CASSSWDRAKTQYF.

The chain has TRBV7-2 and TRBJ2-5, with D possibly matching TRBD2 (5 bases). Germline V gene sequence: CDR1 SGHTA, CDR2 FQGNSA. The V end was cut by 1 base, the J end by 2 bases, with 8 bases between. The CDR3 runs to 14 residues. This CDR3 reads CASSLGLTQETQYF. CDR3 DNA: TGTGCCAGCAGCTTAGGACTAACACAAGAGACCCAGTACTTC. The full variable domain, completed using reference TRBV7-2 and TRBJ2-5, is GAGVSQSPSNKVTEKGKDVELRCDPISGHTALYWYRQSLGQGLEFLIYFQGNSAPDKSGLPSDRFSAERTGGSVSTLTIQRTQQEDSAVYLCASSLGLTQETQYFGPGTRLLVL.

This clone was picked up a small number of times. The chain couples TRBV27 to TRBJ1-1; TRBD1 agrees at 10 bases. This CDR3 comprises 16 residues. The germline gives CDR1 MNHEY, CDR2 SMNVEV (reference sequence). J gave up 0 bases and V 7 bases, and 8 bases lay outside the gene matches. CDR3 amino acids: CASKRDRGFMNTEAFF. CDR3 nucleotide sequence: TGTGCCAGCAAAAGGGACAGGGGATTTATGAACACTGAAGCTTTCTTT.

The chain is built from TRBV27 and TRBJ2-1, with D unresolved. The CDR3 consists of 13 residues. Per the germline V gene, CDR1 is MNHEY and CDR2 is SMNVEV (reference sequence). The V and J ends lost 2 bases and 8 bases respectively, with 10 bases between them. The CDR3 spells CASSLPTTDEQFF. CDR3 DNA: TGTGCCAGCAGTTTACCCACTACGGATGAGCAGTTCTTC.

The rearrangement joins TRBV15 to TRBJ2-5; D possibly corresponds to TRBD2 (7 bases). With 4 bases removed from V and 4 bases from J, the gap between germline ends came to 22 bases. The germline gives CDR1 LNHNV, CDR2 YYDKDF (reference sequence). CDR3 length equals 17 residues. The CDR3 bases are TGTGCCACCAGCACACTTTACACGGGGGGCGCTCGAGAGACCCAGTACTTC. Encoded protein: CATSTLYTGGARETQYF. Using reference TRBV15 and TRBJ2-5 for the parts outside the CDR3, the full variable domain is DAMVIQNPRYQVTQFGKPVTLSCSQTLNHNVMYWYQQKSSQAPKLLFHYYDKDFNNEADTPDNFQSRRPNTSFCFLDIRSPGLGDTAMYLCATSTLYTGGARETQYFGPGTRLLVL.

CDR3 sequence: CASSLTPSELNEKLFF. CDR3 nucleotides: TGTGCCAGCAGCTTAACCCCTTCGGAGCTCAATGAAAAACTGTTTTTT. V gene TRBV7-2 combines with J gene TRBJ1-4; D not certain. This CDR3 has 16 amino acids. V was clipped by 2 bases and J by 5 bases, with 15 bases between them. Germline CDR1 SGHTA, CDR2 FQGNSA.